This is a list of T cell receptor beta chains from one sample in a study of low-dose radiotherapy and immunotherapy resistance in tumors. TCRdb ran MiXCR on the reads and lists one entry per CDR3 protein. The table records tens of thousands of distinct CDR3 sequences, 12% of them present only once. The sample in question was PBMCs, obtained before treatment. All receptors derive from a female donor with ovarian cancer. CDR3s include the opening cysteine and the closing phenylalanine or tryptophan. A D gene is named only where the DNA matches it firmly. Part of the rows lack a size; the others show once, few, many or a class for expanded clones.

TRBV4-1	few	TRBJ2-7	TRBD2	TGCGCCAGCAGCCAAGATCCCCATAGGACCGGGGGGTCCTACGAGCAGTACTTC	CASSQDPHRTGGSYEQYF
TRBV2	many	TRBJ2-3	TRBD2	TGTGCCAGCACCGCGGGAGTAGAGTATACGCAGTATTTT	CASTAGVEYTQYF
TRBV6-4	many	TRBJ2-6	.	TGTGCCAGCAGTGACACTCGTAGGGGTTCTGGGGCCAACGTCCTGACTTTC	CASSDTRRGSGANVLTF
TRBV7-3	many	TRBJ1-2	TRBD1	TGTGCCAGCGGGACAGGAGATAACTATGGCTACACCTTC	CASGTGDNYGYTF
TRBV7-2	many	TRBJ2-7	.	TGTGCCAGCAGCTCCCGGGGGCTAGCGGCGTCCTACGAGCAGTACTTC	CASSSRGLAASYEQYF
TRBV30	many	TRBJ2-5	.	TGTGCCTGGGGACAGTACCAAGAGACCCAGTACTTC	CAWGQYQETQYF
TRBV2	many	TRBJ2-3	.	TGTGCCAGCAGTGATCCGGGAGCCACAGATACGCAGTATTTT	CASSDPGATDTQYF
TRBV3-1	many	TRBJ2-3	.	TGTGCCAGCAGCCGGTCCTCAGATACGCAGTATTTT	CASSRSSDTQYF
TRBV30	many	TRBJ1-1	.	TGTGCCTGGATCAATCTACCTGAAGCTTTCTTT	CAWINLPEAFF
TRBV9	many	TRBJ2-1	TRBD2	TGTGCCAGCAGCCCCGAACTAGCGGGAGGCTACAATGAGCAGTTCTTC	CASSPELAGGYNEQFF
TRBV9	many	TRBJ2-1	.	TGTGCCAGCAGCGTAGTGGGGGGGGGCTCGTACAATGAGCAGTTCTTC	CASSVVGGGSYNEQFF
TRBV11-2	many	TRBJ1-1	.	TGTGCCAGCACCTTCGCGGGGGGCCAAGGAGCTTTCTTT	CASTFAGGQGAFF
TRBV12-3/TRBV12-4	many	TRBJ2-7	.	TGTGCCAGCTGCACAGAGCAAGGTGAGCAGTACTTC	CASCTEQGEQYF
TRBV7-9	many	TRBJ2-1	TRBD2	TGTGCCAGCAGCTTCGTGAGCGGGGGGGCCCATGAGCAGTTCTTC	CASSFVSGGAHEQFF
TRBV18	many	TRBJ2-3	TRBD1	TGTGCCAGCTCACCACTTGGGACAGGGGTCACAGATACGCAGTATTTT	CASSPLGTGVTDTQYF
TRBV6-2/TRBV6-3	many	TRBJ1-1	.	TGTGCCAGCAGCCCCTCACAGGGCGGCAATGAAGCTTTCTTT	CASSPSQGGNEAFF
TRBV12-3/TRBV12-4	.	TRBJ1-3	.	TGTGCCAGCACCGACCGGGGCTCTGGAAACACCATATATTTT	CASTDRGSGNTIYF
TRBV30	many	TRBJ2-5	.	TGTGCCTGTAGCAGGTGGGACTCGAGTCAAGAGACCCAGTACTTC	CACSRWDSSQETQYF
TRBV2	many	TRBJ1-1	TRBD1	TGTGCCAGCAGCAAAGACAGGGCAAACACTGAAGCTTTCTTT	CASSKDRANTEAFF
TRBV20-1	few	TRBJ2-5	.	TGCAGTGCCAACCCCACTGTTGGGGGGGCTGGAGAGACCCAGTACTTC	CSANPTVGGAGETQYF
TRBV30	many	TRBJ1-1	TRBD1	TGTGCCTGGGCCCAGGGGGACGCCTTTTTTAACACTGAAGCTTTCTTT	CAWAQGDAFFNTEAFF
TRBV28	.	TRBJ2-3	TRBD2	TGTGCCAGCAGCCGGGTTAGCGGGAGGGCTAGCACAGATACGCAGTATTTT	CASSRVSGRASTDTQYF
TRBV6-1	many	TRBJ1-3	.	TGTGCCAGCACTGGGACGGCGACCTCTGGAAACACCATATATTTT	CASTGTATSGNTIYF
TRBV18	many	TRBJ1-5	.	TGTGCCAGCTCACCACAGGGACCATATAGCAATCAGCCCCAGCATTTT	CASSPQGPYSNQPQHF
TRBV30	many	TRBJ1-1	.	TGTGCCTGGAGTGTCCAACTGAACACTGAAGCTTTCTTT	CAWSVQLNTEAFF
TRBV5-4	many	TRBJ2-5	.	TGTGCCAGCAGCACCCAAGGGTCGACAGGGACTGAGACCCAGTACTTC	CASSTQGSTGTETQYF
TRBV6-5	many	TRBJ2-3	TRBD1	TGTGCCAGCAGTTACGGGCAGGGGGAAGCTAATACGCAGTATTTT	CASSYGQGEANTQYF
TRBV20-1	.	TRBJ2-1	TRBD2	TGCAGTGCCCCCGTGCGGGGGAGTGAGCAGTTCTTC	CSAPVRGSEQFF
TRBV13	many	TRBJ2-1	TRBD2	TGTGCCAGCAGTCTAGCCGGGGGGTTCGATGAGCAGTTCTTC	CASSLAGGFDEQFF
TRBV7-3	many	TRBJ2-7	.	TGTGCCAGCAGCTTATGGGGTGAACTCTACGAGCAGTACTTC	CASSLWGELYEQYF
TRBV28	many	TRBJ2-7	.	TGTGCCAGCAACCTTTTTCGGAGGTCCTACGAGCAGTACTTC	CASNLFRRSYEQYF
TRBV21-1	many	TRBJ2-6	.	TGTGCCAGCAGCCTCCCCCCAGCTGGGGCCAACGTCCTGACTTTC	CASSLPPAGANVLTF
TRBV3-1	many	TRBJ2-1	TRBD1	TGTGCCAGCAGCTCCCCCGGGACAGGGATTTTCAATGAGCAGTTCTTC	CASSSPGTGIFNEQFF
TRBV12-3/TRBV12-4	many	TRBJ2-7	.	TGTGCCAGCAGTCACCCTCTTAAAACCTACGAGCAGTACTTC	CASSHPLKTYEQYF
TRBV7-3	many	TRBJ2-1	TRBD1	TGTGCCAGCTTTACACAGGGGAATGAGCAGTTCTTC	CASFTQGNEQFF
TRBV10-1	many	TRBJ2-1	TRBD2	TGCGCCAGCAGTGAGGCGGGAGGGCCGGATGAGCAGTTCTTC	CASSEAGGPDEQFF
TRBV10-3	many	TRBJ2-2	.	TGTGCCATCAGGCCACAGGGTGCCGGGGAGCTGTTTTTT	CAIRPQGAGELFF
TRBV30	many	TRBJ1-5	TRBD1	TGTGCCTGGAGCCCGTTACAGGGGAATCAGCCCCAGCATTTT	CAWSPLQGNQPQHF
TRBV28	few	TRBJ2-2	.	TGTGCCAGCAGCCCCCCAGGGACCGGGGAGCTGTTTTTT	CASSPPGTGELFF
TRBV28	many	TRBJ2-5	.	TGTGCCAGCAGTTTGAGAGAGACCCAGTACTTC	CASSLRETQYF
TRBV28	many	TRBJ2-7	.	TGTGCCAGCAGTGTCGGGACGCCATACGAGCAGTACTTC	CASSVGTPYEQYF
TRBV13	many	TRBJ2-2	TRBD2	TGTGCCAGCAGTGATGGGGGGGCCGGGGAGCTGTTTTTT	CASSDGGAGELFF
TRBV2	few	TRBJ2-7	TRBD2	TGTGCCAGCAGGGGGGGATGGACTAGCGGGGAGCAGTACTTC	CASRGGWTSGEQYF
TRBV5-5	many	TRBJ2-7	TRBD2	TGTGCCAGCAGCTTGGGAGCGGGAGTACCCGAGCAGTACTTC	CASSLGAGVPEQYF